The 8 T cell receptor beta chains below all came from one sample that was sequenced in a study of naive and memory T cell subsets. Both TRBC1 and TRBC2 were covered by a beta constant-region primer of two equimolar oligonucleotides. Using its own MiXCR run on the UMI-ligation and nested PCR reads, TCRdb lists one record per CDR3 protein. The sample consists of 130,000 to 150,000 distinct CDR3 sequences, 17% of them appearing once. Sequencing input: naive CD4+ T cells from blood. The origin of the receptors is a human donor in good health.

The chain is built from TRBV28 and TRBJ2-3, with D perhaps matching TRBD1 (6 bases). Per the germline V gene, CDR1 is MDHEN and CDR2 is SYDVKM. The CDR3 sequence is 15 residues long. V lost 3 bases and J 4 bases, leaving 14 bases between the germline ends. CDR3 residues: CASSFPQGYADTQYF. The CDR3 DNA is TGTGCCAGCAGTTTTCCCCAGGGGTACGCAGATACGCAGTATTTT.

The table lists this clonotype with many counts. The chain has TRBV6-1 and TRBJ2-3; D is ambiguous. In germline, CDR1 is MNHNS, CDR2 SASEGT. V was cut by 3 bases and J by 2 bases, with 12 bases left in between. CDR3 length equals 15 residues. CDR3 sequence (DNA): TGTGCCAGCAGTGATGGCCGGTGGACCACAGATACGCAGTATTTT. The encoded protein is CASSDGRWTTDTQYF.

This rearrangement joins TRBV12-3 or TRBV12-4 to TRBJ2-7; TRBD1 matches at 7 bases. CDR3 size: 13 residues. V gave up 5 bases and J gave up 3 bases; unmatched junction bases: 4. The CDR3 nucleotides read TGTGCCAGCAGTCCGGGACAGTTCTACGAGCAGTACTTC. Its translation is CASSPGQFYEQYF.

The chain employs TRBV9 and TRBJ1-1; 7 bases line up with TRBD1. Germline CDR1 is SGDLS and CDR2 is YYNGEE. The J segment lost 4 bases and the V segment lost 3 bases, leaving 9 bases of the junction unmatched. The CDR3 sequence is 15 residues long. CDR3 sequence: CASSEAPQGITEAFF. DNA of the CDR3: TGTGCCAGCAGCGAAGCCCCACAGGGGATCACTGAAGCTTTCTTT.

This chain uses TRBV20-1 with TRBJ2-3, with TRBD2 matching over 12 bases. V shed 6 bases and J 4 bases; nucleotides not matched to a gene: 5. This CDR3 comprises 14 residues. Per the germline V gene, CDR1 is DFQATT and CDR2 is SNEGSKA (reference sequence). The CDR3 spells CSAPTSGRADTQYF. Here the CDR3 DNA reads TGCAGTGCCCCGACTAGCGGGAGAGCAGATACGCAGTATTTT.

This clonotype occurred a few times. CDR3 DNA: TGTGCTAGTGGGCAGGGACAGTACTATGGCTACACCTTC. Protein sequence: CASGQGQYYGYTF. The chain has TRBV12-5 and TRBJ1-2; 7 bases agree with TRBD1. The CDR3 spans 13 residues. Looked up from germline, CDR1 is LGHNT and CDR2 is FRNRAP. V shed 6 bases and J 3 bases; nucleotides not matched to a gene: 4.

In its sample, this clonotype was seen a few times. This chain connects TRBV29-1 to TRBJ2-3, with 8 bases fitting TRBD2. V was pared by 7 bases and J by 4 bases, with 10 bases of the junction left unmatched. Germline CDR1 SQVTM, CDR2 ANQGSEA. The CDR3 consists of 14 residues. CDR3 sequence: CSGATSGRADTQYF. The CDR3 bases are TGCAGCGGGGCTACAAGCGGGAGAGCAGATACGCAGTATTTT.

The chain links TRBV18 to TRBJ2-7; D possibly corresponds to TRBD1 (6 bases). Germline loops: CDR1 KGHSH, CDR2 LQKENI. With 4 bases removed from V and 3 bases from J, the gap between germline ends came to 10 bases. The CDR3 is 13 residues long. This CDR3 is CASSQSDSYEQYF. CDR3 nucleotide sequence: TGTGCCAGCTCACAATCGGACAGCTACGAGCAGTACTTC.